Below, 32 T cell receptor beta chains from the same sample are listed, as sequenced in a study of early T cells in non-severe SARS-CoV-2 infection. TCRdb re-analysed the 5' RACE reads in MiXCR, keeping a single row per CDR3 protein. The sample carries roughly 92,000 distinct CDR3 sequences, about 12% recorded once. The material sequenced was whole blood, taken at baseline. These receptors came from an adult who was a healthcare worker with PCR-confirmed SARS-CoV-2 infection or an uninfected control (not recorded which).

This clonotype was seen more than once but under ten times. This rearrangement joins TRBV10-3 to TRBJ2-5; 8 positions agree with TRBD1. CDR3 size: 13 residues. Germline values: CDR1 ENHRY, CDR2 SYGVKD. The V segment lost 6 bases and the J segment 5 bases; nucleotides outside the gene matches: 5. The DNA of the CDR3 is TGTGCCATCAGACCAGGGGGCCGGGAGACCCAGTACTTC. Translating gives CAIRPGGRETQYF.

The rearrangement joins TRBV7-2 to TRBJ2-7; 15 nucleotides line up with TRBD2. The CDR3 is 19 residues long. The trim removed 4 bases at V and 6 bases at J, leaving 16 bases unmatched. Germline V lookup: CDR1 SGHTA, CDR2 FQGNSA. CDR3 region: CASSSGTSGRIRERREQYF. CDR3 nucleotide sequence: TGTGCCAGCAGCTCTGGGACTAGCGGGAGGATAAGGGAGAGGCGCGAGCAGTACTTC.

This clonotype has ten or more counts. DNA of the CDR3: TGTGCCAGTAGTTCTAGCGGCTCCCTTGACACCTACGAGCAGTACTTC. Its protein product is CASSSSGSLDTYEQYF. The gene calls are TRBV19 and TRBJ2-7; 7 bases align to TRBD2. The V gene's germline CDR1 is LNHDA and CDR2 SQIVND (reference sequence). This CDR3 spans 16 amino acids. V was pared by 5 bases and J by 2 bases, with 12 bases of the junction left unmatched.

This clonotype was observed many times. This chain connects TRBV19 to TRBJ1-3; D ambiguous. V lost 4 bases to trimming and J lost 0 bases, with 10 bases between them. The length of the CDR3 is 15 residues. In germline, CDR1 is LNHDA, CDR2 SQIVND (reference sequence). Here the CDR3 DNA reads TGTGCCAGTAGTACATCCGGGAGCTCTGGAAACACCATATATTTT. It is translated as CASSTSGSSGNTIYF.

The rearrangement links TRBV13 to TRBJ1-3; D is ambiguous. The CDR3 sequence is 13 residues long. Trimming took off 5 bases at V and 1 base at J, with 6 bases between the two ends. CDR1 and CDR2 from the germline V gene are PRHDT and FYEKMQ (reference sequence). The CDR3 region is CASSPRSGNTIYF. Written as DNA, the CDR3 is TGTGCCAGCAGCCCAAGGTCTGGAAACACCATATATTTT.

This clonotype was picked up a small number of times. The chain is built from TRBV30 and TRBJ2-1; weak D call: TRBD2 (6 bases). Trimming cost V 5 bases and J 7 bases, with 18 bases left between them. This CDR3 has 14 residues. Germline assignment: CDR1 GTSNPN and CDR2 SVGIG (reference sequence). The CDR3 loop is CAWARAGKVNEQFF. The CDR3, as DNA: TGTGCCTGGGCTCGGGCGGGGAAGGTTAATGAGCAGTTCTTC. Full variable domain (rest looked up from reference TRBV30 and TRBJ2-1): SQTIHQWPATLVQPVGSPLSLECTVEGTSNPNLYWYRQAAGRGLQLLFYSVGIGQISSEVPQNLSASRPQDRQFILSSKKLLLSDSGFYLCAWARAGKVNEQFFGPGTRLTVL.

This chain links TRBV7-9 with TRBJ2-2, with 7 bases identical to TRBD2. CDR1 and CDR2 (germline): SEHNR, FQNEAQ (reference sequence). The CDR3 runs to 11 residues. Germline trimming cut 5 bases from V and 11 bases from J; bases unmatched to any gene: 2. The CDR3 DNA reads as TGTGCCAGCAGCCAGCGGGAAGAGCTGTTTTTT. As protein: CASSQREELFF.

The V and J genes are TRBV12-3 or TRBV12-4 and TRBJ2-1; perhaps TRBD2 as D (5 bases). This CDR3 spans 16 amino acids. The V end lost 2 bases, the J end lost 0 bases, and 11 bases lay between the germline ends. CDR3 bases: TGTGCCAGCAGTTTAAGGAGGCGGACCTCCTACAATGAGCAGTTCTTC. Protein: CASSLRRRTSYNEQFF.

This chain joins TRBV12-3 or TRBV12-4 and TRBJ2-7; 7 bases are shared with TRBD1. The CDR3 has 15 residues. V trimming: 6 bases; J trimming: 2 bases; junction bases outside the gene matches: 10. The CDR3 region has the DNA TGTGCCAGCAGGGCCGGAGACAGGGTCCCCTACGAGCAGTACTTC. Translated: CASRAGDRVPYEQYF.

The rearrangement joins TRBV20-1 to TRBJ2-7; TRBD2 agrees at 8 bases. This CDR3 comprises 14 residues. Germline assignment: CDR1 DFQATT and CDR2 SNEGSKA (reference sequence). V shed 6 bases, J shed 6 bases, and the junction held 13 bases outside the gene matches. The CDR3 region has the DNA TGCAGTGCACGTCGGGAGGGCACCTCGTCCGAGCAGTACTTC. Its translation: CSARREGTSSEQYF.

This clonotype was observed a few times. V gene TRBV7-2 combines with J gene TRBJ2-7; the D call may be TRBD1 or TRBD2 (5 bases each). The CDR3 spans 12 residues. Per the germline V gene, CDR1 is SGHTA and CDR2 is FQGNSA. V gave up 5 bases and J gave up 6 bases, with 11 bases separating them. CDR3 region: CASSGERGEQYF. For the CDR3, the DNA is TGTGCCAGCAGCGGGGAGAGGGGCGAGCAGTACTTC.

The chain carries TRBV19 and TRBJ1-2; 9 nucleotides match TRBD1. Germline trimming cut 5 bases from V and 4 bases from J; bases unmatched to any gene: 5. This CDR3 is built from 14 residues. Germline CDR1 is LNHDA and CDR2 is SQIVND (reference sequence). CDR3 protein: CASSLRTGVYGYTF. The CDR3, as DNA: TGTGCCAGTAGTCTCCGGACAGGGGTCTATGGCTACACCTTC.

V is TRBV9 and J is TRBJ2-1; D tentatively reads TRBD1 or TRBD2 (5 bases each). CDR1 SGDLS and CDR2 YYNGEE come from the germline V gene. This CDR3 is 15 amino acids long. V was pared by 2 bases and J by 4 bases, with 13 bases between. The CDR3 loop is CASSVGTNIYNEQFF. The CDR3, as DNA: TGTGCCAGCAGCGTTGGGACCAATATTTACAATGAGCAGTTCTTC. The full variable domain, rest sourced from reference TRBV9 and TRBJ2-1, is DSGVTQTPKHLITATGQRVTLRCSPRSGDLSVYWYQQSLDQGLQFLIQYYNGEERAKGNILERFSAQQFPDLHSELNLSSLELGDSALYFCASSVGTNIYNEQFFGPGTRLTVL.

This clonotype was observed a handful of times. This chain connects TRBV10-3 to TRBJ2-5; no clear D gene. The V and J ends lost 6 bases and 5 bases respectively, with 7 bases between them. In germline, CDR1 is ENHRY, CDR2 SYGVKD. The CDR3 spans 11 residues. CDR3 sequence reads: CAISHRETQYF. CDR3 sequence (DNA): TGTGCCATCAGCCACCGTGAGACCCAGTACTTC.

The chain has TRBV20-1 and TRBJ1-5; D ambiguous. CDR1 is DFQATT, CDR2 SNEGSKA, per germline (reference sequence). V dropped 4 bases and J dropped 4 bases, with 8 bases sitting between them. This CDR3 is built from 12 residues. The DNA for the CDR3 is TGCAGTGCTAACCCCCCTAATCAGCCCCAGCATTTT. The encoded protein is CSANPPNQPQHF.

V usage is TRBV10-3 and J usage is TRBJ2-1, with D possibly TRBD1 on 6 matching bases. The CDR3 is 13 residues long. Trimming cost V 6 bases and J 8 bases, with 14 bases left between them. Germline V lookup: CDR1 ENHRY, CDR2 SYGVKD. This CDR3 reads CAIRGANEDEQFF. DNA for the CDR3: TGTGCCATCAGGGGGGCCAATGAGGATGAGCAGTTCTTC.

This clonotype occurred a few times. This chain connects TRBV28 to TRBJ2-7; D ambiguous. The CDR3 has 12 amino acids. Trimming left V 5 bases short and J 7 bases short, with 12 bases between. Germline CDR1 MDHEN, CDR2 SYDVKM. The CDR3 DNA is TGTGCCAGCAGTCCCCCACTGGGGGAGCAGTACTTC. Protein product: CASSPPLGEQYF.

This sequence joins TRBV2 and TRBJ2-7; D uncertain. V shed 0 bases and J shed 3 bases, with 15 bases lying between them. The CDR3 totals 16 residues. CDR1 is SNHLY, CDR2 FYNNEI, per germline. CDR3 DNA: TGTGCCAGCAGTGAAGCGCGGACGGCCAACCACTACGAGCAGTACTTC. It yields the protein CASSEARTANHYEQYF. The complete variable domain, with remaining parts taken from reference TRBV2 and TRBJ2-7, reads EPEVTQTPSHQVTQMGQEVILRCVPISNHLYFYWYRQILGQKVEFLVSFYNNEISEKSEIFDDQFSVERPDGSNFTLKIRSTKLEDSAMYFCASSEARTANHYEQYFGPGTRLTVT.

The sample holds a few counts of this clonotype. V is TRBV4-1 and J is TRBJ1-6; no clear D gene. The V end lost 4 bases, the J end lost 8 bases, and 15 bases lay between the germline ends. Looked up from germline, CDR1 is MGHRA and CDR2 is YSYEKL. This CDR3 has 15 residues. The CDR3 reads CASSPRADGDSPLHF. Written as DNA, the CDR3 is TGCGCCAGCAGCCCCCGCGCGGACGGCGATTCACCCCTCCACTTT.

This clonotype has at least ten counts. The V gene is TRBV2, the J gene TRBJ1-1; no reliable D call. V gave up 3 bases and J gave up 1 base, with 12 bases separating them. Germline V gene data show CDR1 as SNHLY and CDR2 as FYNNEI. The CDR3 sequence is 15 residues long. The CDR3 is CASSDLEGKNTEAFF. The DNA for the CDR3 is TGTGCCAGCAGTGATCTTGAGGGAAAGAACACTGAAGCTTTCTTT.

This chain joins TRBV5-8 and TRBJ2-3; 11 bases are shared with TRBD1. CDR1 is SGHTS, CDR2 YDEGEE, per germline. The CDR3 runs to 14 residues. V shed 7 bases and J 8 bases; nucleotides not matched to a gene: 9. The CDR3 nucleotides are TGTGCCAGCGGGACAGGGGGGATAGGGAGTACGCAGTATTTT. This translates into CASGTGGIGSTQYF.

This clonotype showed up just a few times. As DNA, the CDR3 is TGTGCCAGCAGTTTCATTGATAGACAGGTCAATCAGCCCCAGCATTTT. Amino acid sequence: CASSFIDRQVNQPQHF. This chain uses TRBV28 with TRBJ1-5, with D perhaps TRBD1 (6 bases). The germline V gene encodes CDR1 MDHEN and CDR2 SYDVKM. V was shortened by 3 bases and J by 3 bases, with 15 bases between the two germline ends. The CDR3 spans 16 residues.

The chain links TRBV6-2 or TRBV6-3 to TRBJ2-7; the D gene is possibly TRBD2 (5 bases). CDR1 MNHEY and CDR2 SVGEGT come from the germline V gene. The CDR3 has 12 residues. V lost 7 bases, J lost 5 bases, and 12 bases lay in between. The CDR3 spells CASKRWENEQYF. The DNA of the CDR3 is TGTGCCAGCAAACGATGGGAGAACGAGCAGTACTTC.

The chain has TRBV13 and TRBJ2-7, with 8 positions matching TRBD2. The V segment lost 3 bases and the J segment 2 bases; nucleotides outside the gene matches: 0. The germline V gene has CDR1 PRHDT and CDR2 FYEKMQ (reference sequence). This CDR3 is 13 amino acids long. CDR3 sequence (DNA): TGTGCCAGCAGCTTCGGGGGGGCCTACGAGCAGTACTTC. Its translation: CASSFGGAYEQYF.

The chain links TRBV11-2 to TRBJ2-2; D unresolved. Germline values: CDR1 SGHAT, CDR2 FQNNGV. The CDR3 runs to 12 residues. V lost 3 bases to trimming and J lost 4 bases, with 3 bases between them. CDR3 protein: CASSFLTGELFF. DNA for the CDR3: TGTGCCAGCAGCTTCCTCACCGGGGAGCTGTTTTTT.

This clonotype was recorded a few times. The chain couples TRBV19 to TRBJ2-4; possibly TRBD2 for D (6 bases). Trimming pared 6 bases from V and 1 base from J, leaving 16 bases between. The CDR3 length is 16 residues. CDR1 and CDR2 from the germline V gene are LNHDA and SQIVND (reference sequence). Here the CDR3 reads CASREGRGSAKNIQYF. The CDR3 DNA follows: TGTGCCAGTAGGGAGGGGCGGGGATCGGCCAAAAACATTCAGTACTTC.

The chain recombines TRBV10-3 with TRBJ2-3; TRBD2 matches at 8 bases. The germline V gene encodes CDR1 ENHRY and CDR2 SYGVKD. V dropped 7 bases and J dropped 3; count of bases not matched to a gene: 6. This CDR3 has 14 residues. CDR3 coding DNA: TGTGCCATCACGACGGGAGGGACAACAGATACGCAGTATTTT. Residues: CAITTGGTTDTQYF.

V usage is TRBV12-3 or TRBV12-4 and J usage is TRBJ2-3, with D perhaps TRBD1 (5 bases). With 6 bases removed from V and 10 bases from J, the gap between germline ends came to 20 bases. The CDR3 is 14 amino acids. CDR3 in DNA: TGTGCCAGCAGCCATTGGGGCGCGGTATATCCGCAGTATTTT. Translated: CASSHWGAVYPQYF.

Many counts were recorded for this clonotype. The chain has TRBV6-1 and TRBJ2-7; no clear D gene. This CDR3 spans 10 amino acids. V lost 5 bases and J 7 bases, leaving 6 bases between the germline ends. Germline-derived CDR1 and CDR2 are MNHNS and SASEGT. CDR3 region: CASSRREQYF. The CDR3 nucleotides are TGTGCCAGCAGTCGCCGGGAGCAGTACTTC.

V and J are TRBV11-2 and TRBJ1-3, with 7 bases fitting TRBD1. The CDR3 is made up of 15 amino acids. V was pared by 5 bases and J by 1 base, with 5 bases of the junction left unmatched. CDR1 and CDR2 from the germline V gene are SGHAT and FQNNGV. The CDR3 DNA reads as TGTGCCAGCAGCCAGACGACAGGGTCTGGAAACACCATATATTTT. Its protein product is CASSQTTGSGNTIYF.

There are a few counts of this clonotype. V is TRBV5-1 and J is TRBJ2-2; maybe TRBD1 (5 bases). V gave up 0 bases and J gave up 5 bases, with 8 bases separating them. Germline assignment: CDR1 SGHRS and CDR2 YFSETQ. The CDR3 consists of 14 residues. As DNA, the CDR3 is TGCGCCAGCAGCTTGGACCCAGGGACCGGGGAGCTGTTTTTT. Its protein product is CASSLDPGTGELFF.

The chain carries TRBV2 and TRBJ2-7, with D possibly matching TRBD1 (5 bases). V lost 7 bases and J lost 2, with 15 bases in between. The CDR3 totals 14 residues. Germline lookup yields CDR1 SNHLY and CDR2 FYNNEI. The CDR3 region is CASNYGAGAYEQYF. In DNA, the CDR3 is TGTGCCAGCAACTATGGGGCTGGCGCCTACGAGCAGTACTTC.